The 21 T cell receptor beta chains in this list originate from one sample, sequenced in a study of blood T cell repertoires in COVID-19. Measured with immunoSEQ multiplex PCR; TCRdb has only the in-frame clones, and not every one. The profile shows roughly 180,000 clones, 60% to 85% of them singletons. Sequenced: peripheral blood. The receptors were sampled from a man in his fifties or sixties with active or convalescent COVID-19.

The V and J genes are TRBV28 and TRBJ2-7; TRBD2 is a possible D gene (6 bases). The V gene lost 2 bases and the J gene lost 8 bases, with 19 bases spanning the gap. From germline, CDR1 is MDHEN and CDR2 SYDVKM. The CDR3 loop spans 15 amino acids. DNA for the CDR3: TGTGCCAGCAGTTTACCGTCTAGCGCCTCCCTAAAGCAGTACTTC. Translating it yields CASSLPSSASLKQYF.

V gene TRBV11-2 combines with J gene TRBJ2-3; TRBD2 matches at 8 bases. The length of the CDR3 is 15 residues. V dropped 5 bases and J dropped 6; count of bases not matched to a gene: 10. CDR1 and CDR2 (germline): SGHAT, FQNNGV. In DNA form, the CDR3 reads TGTGCCAGCAGCCGGGGGGGGGCCCTGTGGGATACGCAGTATTTT. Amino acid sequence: CASSRGGALWDTQYF. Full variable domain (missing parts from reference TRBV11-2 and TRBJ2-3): EAGVAQSPRYKIIEKRQSVAFWCNPISGHATLYWYQQILGQGPKLLIQFQNNGVVDDSQLPKDRFSAERLKGVDSTLKIQPAKLEDSAVYLCASSRGGALWDTQYFGPGTRLTVL.

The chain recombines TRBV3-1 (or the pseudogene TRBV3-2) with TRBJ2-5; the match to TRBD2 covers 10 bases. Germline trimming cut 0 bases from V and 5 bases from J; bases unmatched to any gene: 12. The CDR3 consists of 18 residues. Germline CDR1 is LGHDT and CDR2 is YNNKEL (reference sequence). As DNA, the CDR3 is TGTGCCAGCAGCCAAGAAACTTCTAGCGGGAGTCCTTGGGAGACCCAGTACTTC. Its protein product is CASSQETSSGSPWETQYF.

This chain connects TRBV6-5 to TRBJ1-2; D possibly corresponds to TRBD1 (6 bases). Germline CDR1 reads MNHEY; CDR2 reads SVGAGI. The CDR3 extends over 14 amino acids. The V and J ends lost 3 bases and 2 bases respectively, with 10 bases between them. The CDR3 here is CASSYRGSNYGYTF. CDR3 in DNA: TGTGCCAGCAGTTATAGGGGGTCCAACTATGGCTACACCTTC.

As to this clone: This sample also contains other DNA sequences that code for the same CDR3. Here the CDR3 DNA reads TGTGCCAGCAGCCTAGCGAGTAGCACAGATACGCAGTATTTT. Amino acid sequence: CASSLASSTDTQYF. V usage is TRBV11-3 and J usage is TRBJ2-3, with D possibly matching TRBD2 (6 bases). Germline CDR1 reads SGHNT; CDR2 reads YENEEA. V was pared by 5 bases and J by 0 bases, with 9 bases between. There are 14 residues in the CDR3.

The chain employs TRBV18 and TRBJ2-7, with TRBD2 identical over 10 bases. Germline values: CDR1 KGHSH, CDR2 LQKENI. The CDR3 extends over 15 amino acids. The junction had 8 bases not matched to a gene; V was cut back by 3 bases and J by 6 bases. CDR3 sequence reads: CASSPGSGRSGEQYF. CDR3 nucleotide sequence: TGTGCCAGCTCACCGGGTAGCGGGAGGTCTGGCGAGCAGTACTTC. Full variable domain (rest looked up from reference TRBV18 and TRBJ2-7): NAGVMQNPRHLVRRRGQEARLRCSPMKGHSHVYWYRQLPEEGLKFMVYLQKENIIDESGMPKERFSAEFPKEGPSILRIQQVVRGDSAAYFCASSPGSGRSGEQYFGPGTRLTVT.

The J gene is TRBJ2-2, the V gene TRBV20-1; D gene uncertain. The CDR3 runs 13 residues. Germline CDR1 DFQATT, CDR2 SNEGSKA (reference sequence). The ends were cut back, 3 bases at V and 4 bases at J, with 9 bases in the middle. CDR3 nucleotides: TGCAGTGCTAGTAGGCCGGGCACCGGGGAGCTGTTTTTT. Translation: CSASRPGTGELFF.

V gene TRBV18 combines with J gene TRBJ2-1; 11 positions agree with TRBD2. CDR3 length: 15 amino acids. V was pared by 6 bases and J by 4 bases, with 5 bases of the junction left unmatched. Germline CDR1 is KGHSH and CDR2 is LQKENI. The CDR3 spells CASSPGTSGYNEQFF. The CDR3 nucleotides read TGTGCCAGCTCTCCCGGGACTAGCGGTTACAATGAGCAGTTCTTC.

The CDR3 nucleotides are TGTGCCAGCAGCGTAGGGTGGGGGACTAGCGGGAGGGGCTCCTACAATGAGCAGTTCTTC. The encoded protein is CASSVGWGTSGRGSYNEQFF. This chain connects TRBV9 to TRBJ2-1; TRBD2 aligns across 16 bases. The CDR3 spans 20 residues. V was pared by 0 bases and J by 0 bases, with 6 bases of the junction left unmatched. Germline V gene data show CDR1 as SGDLS and CDR2 as YYNGEE.

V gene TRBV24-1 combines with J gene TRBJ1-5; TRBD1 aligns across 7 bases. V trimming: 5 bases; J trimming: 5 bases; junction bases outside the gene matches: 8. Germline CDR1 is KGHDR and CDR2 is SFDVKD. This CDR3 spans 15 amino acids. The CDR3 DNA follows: TGTGCCACCAGTGCTACAGGGGAGTATGATCAGCCCCAGCATTTT. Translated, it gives CATSATGEYDQPQHF.

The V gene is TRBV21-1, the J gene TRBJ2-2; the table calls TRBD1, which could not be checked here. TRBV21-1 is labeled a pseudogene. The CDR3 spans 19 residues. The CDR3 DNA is TGTGCCAGCAGCATTTTTCAGGGGGCTTCGGACGCGAACACCGGGGAGCTGTTTTTT. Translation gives CASSIFQGASDANTGELFF.

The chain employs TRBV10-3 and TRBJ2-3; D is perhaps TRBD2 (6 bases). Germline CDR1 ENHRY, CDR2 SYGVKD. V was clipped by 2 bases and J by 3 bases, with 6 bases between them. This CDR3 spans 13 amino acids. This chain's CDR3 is CAISEGGTDTQYF. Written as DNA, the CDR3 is TGTGCCATCAGTGAGGGGGGGACAGATACGCAGTATTTT.

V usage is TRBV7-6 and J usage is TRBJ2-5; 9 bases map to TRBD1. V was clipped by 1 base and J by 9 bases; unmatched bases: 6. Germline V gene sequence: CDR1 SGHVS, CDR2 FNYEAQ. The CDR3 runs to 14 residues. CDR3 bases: TGTGCCAGCAGCTTAGGGGACAGGGAGGTACCCCAGTACTTC. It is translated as CASSLGDREVPQYF.

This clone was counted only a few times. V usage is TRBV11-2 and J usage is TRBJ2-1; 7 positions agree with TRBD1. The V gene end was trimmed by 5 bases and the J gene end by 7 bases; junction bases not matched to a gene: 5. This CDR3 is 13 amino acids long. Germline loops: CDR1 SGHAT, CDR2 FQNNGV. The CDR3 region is CASSTQGTNEQFF. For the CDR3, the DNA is TGTGCCAGCAGCACACAGGGGACGAATGAGCAGTTCTTC.

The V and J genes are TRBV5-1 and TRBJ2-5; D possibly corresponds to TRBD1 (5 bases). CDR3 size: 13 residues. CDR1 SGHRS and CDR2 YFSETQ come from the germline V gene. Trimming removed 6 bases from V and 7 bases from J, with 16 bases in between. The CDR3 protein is CASTTDLQGTQYF. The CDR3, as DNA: TGCGCCAGCACTACTGACCTCCAGGGGACCCAGTACTTC. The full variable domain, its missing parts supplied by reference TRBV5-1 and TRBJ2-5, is KAGVTQTPRYLIKTRGQQVTLSCSPISGHRSVSWYQQTPGQGLQFLFEYFSETQRNKGNFPGRFSGRQFSNSRSEMNVSTLELGDSALYLCASTTDLQGTQYFGPGTRLLVL.

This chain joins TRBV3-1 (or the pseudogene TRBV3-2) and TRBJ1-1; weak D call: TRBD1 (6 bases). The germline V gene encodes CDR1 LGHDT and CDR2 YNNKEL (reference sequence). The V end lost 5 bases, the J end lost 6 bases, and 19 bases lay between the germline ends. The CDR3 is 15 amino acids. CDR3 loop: CASSADRTVSAEAFF. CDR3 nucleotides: TGTGCCAGCAGCGCGGACCGGACAGTATCTGCTGAAGCTTTCTTT.

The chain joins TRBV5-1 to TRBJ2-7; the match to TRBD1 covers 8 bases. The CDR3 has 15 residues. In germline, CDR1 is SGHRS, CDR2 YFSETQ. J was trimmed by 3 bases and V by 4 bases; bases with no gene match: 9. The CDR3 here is CASSPGDRPHYEQYF. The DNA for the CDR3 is TGCGCCAGCAGCCCGGGGGACAGGCCTCACTACGAGCAGTACTTC.

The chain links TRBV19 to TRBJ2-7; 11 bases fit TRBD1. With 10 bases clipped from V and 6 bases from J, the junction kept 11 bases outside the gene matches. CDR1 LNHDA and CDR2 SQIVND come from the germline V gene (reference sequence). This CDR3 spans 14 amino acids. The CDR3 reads CATRDRGSLGEQYF. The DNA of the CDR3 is TGTGCCACCCGGGACAGGGGGTCCCTAGGCGAGCAGTACTTC.

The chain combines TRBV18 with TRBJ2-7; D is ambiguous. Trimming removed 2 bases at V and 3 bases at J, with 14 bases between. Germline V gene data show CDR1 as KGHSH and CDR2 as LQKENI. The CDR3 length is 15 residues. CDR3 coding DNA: TGTGCCAGCTCACCAGAGTCCCGACTTAACTACGAGCAGTACTTC. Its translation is CASSPESRLNYEQYF.

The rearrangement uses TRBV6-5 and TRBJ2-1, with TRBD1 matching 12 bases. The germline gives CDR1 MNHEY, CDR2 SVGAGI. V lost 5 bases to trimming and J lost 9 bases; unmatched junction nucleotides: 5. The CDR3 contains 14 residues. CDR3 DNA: TGTGCCAGCAGTCGGGGACAGGGGGCCAGTGAGCAGTTCTTC. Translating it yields CASSRGQGASEQFF.

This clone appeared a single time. This CDR3 is CATSDPSGRAYNEQFF. Here the CDR3 DNA reads TGTGCCACCAGTGACCCTAGCGGGAGGGCTTACAATGAGCAGTTCTTC. The genes are TRBV24-1 and TRBJ2-1, with 12 bases that match TRBD2. Germline CDR1 KGHDR, CDR2 SFDVKD. Trimming took 4 bases from V and 4 from J; bases not matched to a gene: 4. CDR3 size: 16 residues.